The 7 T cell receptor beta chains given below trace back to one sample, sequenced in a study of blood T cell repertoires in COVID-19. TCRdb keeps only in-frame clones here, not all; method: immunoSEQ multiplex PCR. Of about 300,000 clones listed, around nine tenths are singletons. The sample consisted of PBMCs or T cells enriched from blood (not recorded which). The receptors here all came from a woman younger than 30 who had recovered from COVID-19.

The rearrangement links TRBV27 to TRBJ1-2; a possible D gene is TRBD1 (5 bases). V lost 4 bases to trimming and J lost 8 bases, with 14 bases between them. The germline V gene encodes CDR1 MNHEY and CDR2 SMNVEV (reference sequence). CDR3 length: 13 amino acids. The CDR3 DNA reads TGTGCCAGCAGTTACGGGGTGGGGGGAGGCTACACCTTC. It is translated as CASSYGVGGGYTF.

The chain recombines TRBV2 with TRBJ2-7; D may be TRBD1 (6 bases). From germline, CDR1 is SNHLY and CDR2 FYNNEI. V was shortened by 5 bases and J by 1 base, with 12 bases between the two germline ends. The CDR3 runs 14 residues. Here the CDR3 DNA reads TGTGCCAGCAGTCTCGGCAGGGGATCCTACGAGCAGTACTTC. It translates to CASSLGRGSYEQYF. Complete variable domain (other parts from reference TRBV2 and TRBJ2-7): EPEVTQTPSHQVTQMGQEVILRCVPISNHLYFYWYRQILGQKVEFLVSFYNNEISEKSEIFDDQFSVERPDGSNFTLKIRSTKLEDSAMYFCASSLGRGSYEQYFGPGTRLTVT.

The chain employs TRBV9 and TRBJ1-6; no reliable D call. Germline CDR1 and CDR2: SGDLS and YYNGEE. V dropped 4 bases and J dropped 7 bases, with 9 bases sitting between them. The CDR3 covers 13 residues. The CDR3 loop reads CASSTGGNSPLHF. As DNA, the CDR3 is TGTGCCAGCAGCACCGGAGGGAATTCACCCCTCCACTTT.

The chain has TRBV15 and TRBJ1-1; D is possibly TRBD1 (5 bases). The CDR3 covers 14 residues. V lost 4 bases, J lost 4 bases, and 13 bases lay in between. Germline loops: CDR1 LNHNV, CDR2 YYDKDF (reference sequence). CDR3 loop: CATSKERGVTEAFF. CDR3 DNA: TGTGCCACCAGCAAAGAACGGGGGGTCACTGAAGCTTTCTTT.

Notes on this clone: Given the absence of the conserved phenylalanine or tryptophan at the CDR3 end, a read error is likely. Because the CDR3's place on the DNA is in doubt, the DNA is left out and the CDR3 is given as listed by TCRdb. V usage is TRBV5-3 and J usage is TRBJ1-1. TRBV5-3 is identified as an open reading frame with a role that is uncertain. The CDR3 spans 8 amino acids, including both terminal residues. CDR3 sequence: CARSPEAG.

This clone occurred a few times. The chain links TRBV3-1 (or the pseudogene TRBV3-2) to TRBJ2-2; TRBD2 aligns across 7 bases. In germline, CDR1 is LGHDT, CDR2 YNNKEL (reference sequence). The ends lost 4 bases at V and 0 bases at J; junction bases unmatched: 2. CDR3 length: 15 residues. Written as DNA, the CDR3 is TGTGCCAGCAGCCCCGCGGGGGCGAACACCGGGGAGCTGTTTTTT. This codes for CASSPAGANTGELFF.

As DNA, the CDR3 is TGTGCCAGCAGGGTCGGGACAGACTATGGCTACACCTTC. Translating it yields CASRVGTDYGYTF. The chain is built from TRBV28 and TRBJ1-2; 7 bases agree with TRBD1. The CDR3 extends over 13 amino acids. The J segment lost 3 bases and the V segment lost 6 bases, leaving 4 bases of the junction unmatched. From germline, CDR1 is MDHEN and CDR2 SYDVKM.